In this sample, the clone carrying this TCR beta chain turned up once. The source of the sample is a study of blood T cell dynamics during melanoma immunotherapy. Study as a whole: Standard first-line treatment here was pembrolizumab or nivolumab plus ipilimumab in metastatic melanoma.

Per germline, CDR1 LGHNA and CDR2 YSLEER. Trimming pared 0 bases from V and 2 bases from J, leaving 9 bases between. This CDR3 region has 15 residues. Profiled with immunoSEQ multiplex PCR; TCRdb holds only in-frame clones, not every one. The sample lists about 17,000 clones, approximately 80% occurring once. Documented time point: pre-treatment baseline. This TCR came from a human donor with melanoma. Material: blood, obtained from a patient treated with checkpoint blockade. The rearrangement uses TRBV4-3 and TRBJ2-3, with D unclear. The CDR3 protein is CASSQEETVTDTQYF. In DNA, the CDR3 is TGCGCCAGCAGCCAAGAGGAGACTGTCACAGATACGCAGTATTTT.